Described below is a single T cell receptor (beta chain) sequence and its context. What it binds is not known. Each CDR3 protein gets one entry after TCRdb re-called the reads with MiXCR. The repertoire holds around 550,000 distinct CDR3 sequences, with less than 30% as singletons. The CDR3 loop spans 18 amino acids. Germline CDR1 and CDR2: LGHDT and YNNKEL (reference sequence). The trim removed 1 base at V and 0 bases at J, leaving 8 bases unmatched. The data were obtained in a study of T cell repertoires in cytomegalovirus infection. The overall study: Public TCR beta signature analysis indicated the presence of both CMV infection and matching HLA type. Study-level results: Within the response measured ex vivo, HLA-C-restricted CMV-specific TCR beta clonotypes were dominant.

The chain joins TRBV3-1 to TRBJ2-1; 8 positions agree with TRBD2. The source material was PBMCs. The clonotype was recovered from a human donor in good health (CMV status not recorded). Some clones in this sample may be carry-over from other donors' samples. The CDR3 loop reads CASSQVGSGKGSYNEQFF. The CDR3 bases are TGTGCCAGCAGCCAAGTTGGTAGCGGGAAGGGCTCCTACAATGAGCAGTTCTTC.